This TCR beta chain was identified during a study of OX40 agonist ivuxolimab in advanced cancers. Context from the whole study: The costimulatory receptor OX40 (CD134) was targeted by ivuxolimab, a fully human IgG2 agonistic monoclonal antibody. Intravenous ivuxolimab was administered to patients every 2 weeks at six dose levels: 0.01, 0.1, 0.3, 1.5, 3 and 10 mg/kg. Prior anti-PD-1, anti-PD-L1 or anti-CTLA-4 therapy was permitted, and checkpoint inhibitors had been received by 40% to 50% of dose-escalation patients. The purpose of peripheral TCRbeta sequencing was to test whether ivuxolimab changed TCR sequence diversity and led to clonal T-cell expansion. In the dose-escalation cohort, 82.7% of patients were male, and the mean age was approximately 64 years, with a range of about 23 to 90. Partial responses were achieved by three dose-escalation patients, of whom one had hepatocellular carcinoma and two had cutaneous melanoma. Among the approximately 50 dose-escalation patients, some 20 had hepatocellular carcinoma, around 15 melanoma, 9 renal cell carcinoma and 9 head and neck cancer. The monotherapy dose-escalation portion (N ≈ 52 patients) of the phase I ivuxolimab trial is reported in the paper. Broad study findings and their caveats: At doses of 0.1 to 3.0 mg/kg, clonal expansion of both CD4+ and CD8+ T cells in blood was seen between baseline and week 6. On average, CD8+ T cells showed more expanded clones than CD4+ T cells after ivuxolimab. Low levels of normalized T-cell clonal expansion were also seen in some patients who did not respond. In the 0.1-3.0 mg/kg groups, partial responders had among the lowest normalized peripheral clonal expansion, particularly in CD8+ T cells. Which antigens the clonally expanded peripheral T cells were specific for was not determined.

Genomic DNA was extracted from sorted cells for sequencing of the TCRbeta CDR3 region. TCRbeta CDR3 regions were sequenced using the immunoSEQ Assay. The source is immuneACCESS, and TCRdb retained only in-frame sequences with V and J called. Part of the clones is not carried over; for the studies checked, unresolved V genes explain less than half of this, and the remainder is unexplained. Within this sample are roughly 60,000 clones, with more than 75% of them counted one time only. Of the sample, 4% to 5% is held by the ten largest clones. The trial excluded patients who had a history of autoimmune disease or were on systemic immunosuppression. Peripheral blood for TCR sequencing was drawn from every dose cohort at baseline, at cycle 4 day 1 and at cycle 7 day 1. The samples were taken from a phase I, first-in-human, multicenter, open-label dose-escalation trial of ivuxolimab. The trial enrolled adults with locally advanced or metastatic head and neck squamous cell, hepatocellular, melanoma or renal cell carcinoma. CD4+ and CD8+ T cells were sorted separately from peripheral blood before TCR sequencing.

Deletion took 10 bases off V and 4 bases off J, with a span of 19 bases between the germline ends. From the cysteine up to the phenylalanine, the CDR3 has a length of 14 residues. Solely the CDR3 DNA is kept, with 42 bases framed from the first base. Taken from the germline V gene, the CDR1 and CDR2 loops are MNHNS and SASEGT. On this clone: Its antigen is currently not known. Base qualities are not at hand, and no much larger clone is one base apart.

This TCR came from an adult with an advanced solid tumor such as melanoma, head and neck, liver or kidney cancer. The chain was built from TRBV6-1 and TRBJ1-1; a tentative D match to TRBD1 spans 5 bases. The sample was CD4+ or CD8+ T cells sorted from blood, taken in a trial of the OX40 agonist ivuxolimab. The CDR3 loop reads CAIERVRAGTEAFF. The DNA sequence follows: TGTGCCATCGAACGGGTCAGGGCAGGCACTGAAGCTTTCTTT.